The T cell receptor beta chain described here comes from a study of early T cells in non-severe SARS-CoV-2 infection (dated by TCRdb to the early 2020s). At the level of the whole study: TCR sequencing used bulk RNA from unsorted whole blood, so alpha and beta chains could not be paired. The study at large found these results: VDJdb matching was skewed toward anti-spike CD8 responses and likely underestimated virus-specific expansions, missing private and CD4 specificities.

Library method: 5' RACE. The sequencer listed for this sample is NextSeq 500. To correct for sequencing error and PCR bias, the TCR library protocol tagged individual cDNA molecules with unique molecular identifiers. Both TCR alpha and beta chains were sequenced, and tight co-correlation was observed between alpha and beta sequence abundances in each sample. The authors' analysis ran thus. Decombinator V4 was used to annotate the V gene, J gene and CDR3 of the TCR sequences. Expanded TCRs were defined as changing significantly between any two time points under a Poisson model with p below 0.0001. Abundances of TCRs were expressed as counts per million after normalisation to the total number of TCRs sequenced in each sample. VDJdb, accessed on 1 November 2021, was searched for TCRs annotated for CMV, EBV and SARS-CoV-2, and TCRs annotated for more than one antigen were excluded. TCRdb handled the public reads itself, with Q25 trimming in fastp and clone calling in MiXCR, and kept productive beta chains. Each entry merges the rows of one CDR3 protein and shows their most common DNA and genes. The V and J calls were determined by TCRdb, not by the authors. This sample comprises 75,000 to 100,000 distinct CDR3 sequences, roughly 15% of them detected only once. In total, the top ten clones hold 1.3% of the sample.

Set within a cohort of healthcare workers in London, UK, this nested case-control study involved weekly PCR testing of nasopharyngeal swabs along with blood sampling. Between 23 and 31 March 2020, the week of the UK lockdown, healthcare workers were enrolled and then followed up weekly for as long as 16 weeks. This clonotype was detected ten times or more. Its antigen specificity is not known. Within one base of it there is no much larger clone, and no base qualities were kept. The source material was whole blood. The sequence was collected from an adult who was a healthcare worker with PCR-confirmed SARS-CoV-2 infection or an uninfected control (not recorded which).

The CDR3: CASSTDRNYGYTF. The DNA sequence is given as TGTGCCAGCAGCACAGACAGGAACTATGGCTACACCTTC. This chain is built from TRBV5-4 and TRBJ1-2; a tentative D call is TRBD1 (6 bases match). CDR1 and CDR2, per the germline V gene (reference sequence), are SGHNT and YYREEE. V loses 4 bases, J loses 2 bases, and the germline ends lie 9 bases apart. Spanning cysteine to phenylalanine, the CDR3 consists of 13 amino acids. The sequence is cut down to CDR3 DNA, 39 bases in frame from base 1.